The source of this T cell receptor beta chain is a study of breast tumors, draining lymph nodes, adjacent tissues (dated by TCRdb to the mid-2010s). Notes on the research overall: The study compared TCR beta repertoires across tumor, adjacent nontumor tissue and axillary lymph nodes from breast cancer patients. The study was designed to assess the relationships and possible T-cell exchange between tumor, surrounding tissue and draining lymph node repertoires in human breast cancer.

The axillary draining lymph nodes of breast cancer patients were the source of the lymph node samples. Sequencer: Illumina HiSeq 2000. TCR beta chain libraries were generated by multiplex PCR amplification. High-throughput sequencing was used to analyze the amplified TCR beta chain products. TCRdb applied fastp at Q25 and MiXCR to the public reads, then kept only in-frame beta chains. When rows share a CDR3 protein, they turn into one entry using the most common DNA and genes. Recorded for this sample are 200,000 to 300,000 distinct CDR3 sequences; around 30% of them occurred a single time. 1.1% of the sample comes from the top ten. This clonotype showed up many times. It lacks a known antigen. No much larger clone is present one base from it, and per-base qualities are unavailable. The junction shows trimming of 0 bases on V and 1 base on J, plus 16 bases between the germline ends. Including cysteine and phenylalanine, the CDR3 has 18 amino acids. Of all the DNA, just the CDR3 is kept, 54 bases in frame from base 1. In the germline V gene, CDR1 corresponds to LGHNA and CDR2 to YNFKEQ.

Findings and caveats that apply to the study as a whole: Tumor T-cell repertoires showed less diversity than lymph node repertoires and more diversity than nontumor tissue repertoires, and tumor T-cell repertoires showed preferential V and J gene usage. The data were judged consistent with most tumor T cells deriving from the lymph node and then expanding within tumor tissue. The study presented the conclusion that tumor T cells originate in lymph nodes as consistent with a hypothesis, not as something directly demonstrated. The similarity between tumor and nontumor tissue repertoires was significantly greater in luminal-like breast cancer than in basal-like breast cancer.

The rearranged segments are TRBV4-2 and TRBJ1-5, and the D gene may be TRBD1, 5 bases matching. Sequenced input: axillary lymph node tissue. The TCR was taken from a female donor with breast cancer. Some clones in this sample may be carry-over from other donors' samples. In nucleotides, the sequence is TGTGCCAGCAGCCAAGAGCCCAAAGCTGGGGGAAGCAATCAGCCCCAGCATTTT. This gives the protein CASSQEPKAGGSNQPQHF.